This note documents a single TCR beta chain sequence. Its antigen is not known. This record comes from a study of Graves' ophthalmopathy and Graves' hyperthyroidism. Turning to the study itself: Stable hyperthyroidism referred to disease that showed no ophthalmopathy within 18 months of follow-up. Whole-study results and caveats: The blood repertoire also included most expanded thyroid clonotypes above 0.001 frequency.

Germline V gives CDR1 MGHDK, CDR2 SYGVNS. The CDR3 length is 14 residues. The V end was cut by 8 bases, the J end by 1 base, with 12 bases between. TCR beta CDR3 amplification used RNA transcripts. The library came from an HTBI-primed first-round RT-PCR and a second-round multiplex PCR. TCRdb processed the multiplex PCR reads anew with MiXCR; each CDR3 protein has one entry. The data show about 1.1 million distinct CDR3 sequences, roughly two fifths seen once. The clonotype originates from an adult man with Graves' hyperthyroidism. Sequenced sample: peripheral blood or thyroid tissue (not recorded which). The gene calls are TRBV25-1 and TRBJ1-5, with D unresolved. In DNA form, the CDR3 reads TGTGCCAGCTTGGACGGGAACAGCAATCAGCCCCAGCATTTT. Amino acids: CASLDGNSNQPQHF. The full variable domain, rest sourced from reference TRBV25-1 and TRBJ1-5, is EADIYQTPRYLVIGTGKKITLECSQTMGHDKMYWYQQDPGMELHLIHYSYGVNSTEKGDLSSESTVSRIRTEHFPLTLESARPSHTSQYLCASLDGNSNQPQHFGDGTRLSIL.